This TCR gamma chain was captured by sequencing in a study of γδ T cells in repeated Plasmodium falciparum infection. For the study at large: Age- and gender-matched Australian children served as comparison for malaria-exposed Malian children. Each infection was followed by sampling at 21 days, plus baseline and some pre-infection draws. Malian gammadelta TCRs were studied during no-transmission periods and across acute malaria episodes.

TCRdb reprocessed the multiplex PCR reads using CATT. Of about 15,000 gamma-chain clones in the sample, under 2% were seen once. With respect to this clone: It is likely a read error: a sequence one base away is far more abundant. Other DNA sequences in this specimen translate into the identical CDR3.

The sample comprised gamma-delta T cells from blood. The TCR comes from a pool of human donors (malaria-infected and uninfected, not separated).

CDR3 sequence reads: CATWDGEYYKKLF. The DNA for the CDR3 is TGTGCTACCTGGGATGGGGAGTATTATAAGAAACTCTTT. V is TRGV4 and J is TRGJ1 or TRGJ2. Germline V gene lookup returns CDR1 EGSTGY and CDR2 YDSYTSSV. This CDR3 is 13 amino acids long.